The 4 T cell receptor beta chains below all came from one sample that was sequenced in a study of regulatory T cells in long-lasting Graves disease. Time point specified: newly diagnosed GD, antithyroid drugs for less than 3 months. Researchers made the TCR library from RNA that was extracted from PBMCs. iRepertoire HTBI primers and Arm-PCR of CDR3 regions built TCR beta libraries. MiXCR, run by TCRdb on the multiplex PCR reads, gives a single entry per CDR3 protein. The sample records around 420,000 distinct CDR3 sequences, about 15% being singletons. The sample was also linked to a second study, of T cells in Graves' hyperthyroidism and ophthalmopathy.

The sequenced sample was peripheral blood mononuclear cells (PBMCs), obtained at new diagnosis, from a patient treated with antithyroid drugs. Receptor source: a middle-aged woman with Graves disease.

The rearrangement links TRBV6-5 to TRBJ1-2; D possibly corresponds to TRBD1 (6 bases). This CDR3 is built from 16 residues. Germline V gene lookup returns CDR1 MNHEY and CDR2 SVGAGI. V lost 2 bases to trimming and J lost 4 bases, with 17 bases between them. The CDR3 sequence: CASSYTTYREFYGYTF. The CDR3 DNA reads as TGTGCCAGCAGTTACACCACCTACAGGGAATTCTATGGCTACACCTTC.

Many counts were recorded for this clonotype. The V and J genes are TRBV20-1 and TRBJ1-1; no reliable D call. Trimming stripped 0 bases from V and 6 bases from J, with 5 bases between. The CDR3 is 11 residues long. Germline values: CDR1 DFQATT, CDR2 SNEGSKA (reference sequence). The CDR3 DNA is TGCAGTGCTAGAGATTTTCCTGAAGCTTTCTTT. Translating it yields CSARDFPEAFF.

The V and J genes are TRBV6-5 and TRBJ1-5; D remains ambiguous. The V gene lost 2 bases and the J gene lost 7 bases, with 9 bases spanning the gap. The CDR3 extends over 13 amino acids. Looked up from germline, CDR1 is MNHEY and CDR2 is SVGAGI. The CDR3 DNA is TGTGCCAGCAGTTACGTGGGCGGACAGCCCCAGCATTTT. Its translation: CASSYVGGQPQHF.

This clonotype showed up many times. The gene calls are TRBV11-3 and TRBJ2-2; 7 bases are shared with TRBD2. Germline V gives CDR1 SGHNT, CDR2 YENEEA. After removal of 5 bases from V and 5 bases from J, the junction contained 8 bases not matched to a gene. This CDR3 spans 15 amino acids. The CDR3 nucleotides are TGTGCCAGCAGCCCTCCGGCTAGCGGTACCGGGGAGCTGTTTTTT. Protein: CASSPPASGTGELFF.